This paragraph reports one T cell receptor beta chain. The data originate from a study of blood T cell repertoires in COVID-19. Across the study: Both acute and convalescent COVID-19 samples were obtained from the United States, Italy and Spain. T cells, B-cell-depleted T cells, or PBMCs provided the cDNA or gDNA that served as material.

Original methodology: Researchers report that nucleated cell counts were estimated from reference gene primer amplification. Libraries were prepared by immunoSEQ multiplex PCR; TCRdb keeps only in-frame clonotypes and omits some of them. The DNA was the basis for D and trimming; V, J and clone size are from that table. The sample has about 78,000 clones; about 89% are singletons. CDR3 length: 17 residues. V was shortened by 8 bases and J by 0 bases, with 20 bases between the two germline ends. CDR1 is MDHEN, CDR2 SYDVKM, per germline. The chain carries TRBV28 and TRBJ1-3; possible D gene TRBD1, 5 bases. This clonotype was sampled from a man aged 50-59 years with active or convalescent COVID-19. The sample consisted of peripheral blood. The CDR3 protein is CASGTFLGYNSGNTIYF. In DNA form, the CDR3 reads TGTGCCAGCGGGACTTTTCTAGGGTATAACTCTGGAAACACCATATATTTT. The full variable domain, its missing parts supplied by reference TRBV28 and TRBJ1-3, is DVKVTQSSRYLVKRTGEKVFLECVQDMDHENMFWYRQDPGLGLRLIYFSYDVKMKEKGDIPEGYSVSREKKERFSLILESASTNQTSMYLCASGTFLGYNSGNTIYFGEGSWLTVV.